These T cell receptor beta chains were read from a single sample in a study of cytomegalovirus exposure and HLA in healthy donors. Profiled with immunoSEQ multiplex PCR; TCRdb holds only in-frame clones, not every one. The sample records some 120,000 clones, approximately 69% being singletons. Material: PBMCs. These TCRs come from a man aged 35-49 years in good health and CMV-seropositive. CDR3s leave out the opening cysteine and the closing phenylalanine or tryptophan. A D gene is named only where the DNA matches it firmly.

d_gene: NA
v_gene: TRBV19
CDR3aa: ASSIVGGVAF

d_gene: TRBD2
v_gene: TRBV2
CDR3aa: ASRELAGVNTDTQY

d_gene: TRBD2
v_gene: TRBV18
CDR3aa: ASSPFLAGTNTGELF

d_gene: TRBD1
v_gene: TRBV29-1
CDR3aa: SGGQGRGEQY

d_gene: NA
v_gene: TRBV27
CDR3aa: ASIPRGHLRMDEQF

d_gene: NA
v_gene: TRBV30
CDR3aa: AWSVLGGSNEKLF

d_gene: NA
v_gene: TRBV7-2
CDR3aa: ASSYTGNYGYT

d_gene: NA
v_gene: TRBV10-3
CDR3aa: AISSTGSSYEQY

d_gene: TRBD2
v_gene: TRBV7-2
CDR3aa: ASNGGLARTGELF

d_gene: NA
v_gene: TRBV6-5
CDR3aa: ATGQEGNQPQH

d_gene: NA
v_gene: TRBV6-6
CDR3aa: ASRERTYNEQF

d_gene: TRBD1
v_gene: TRBV5-8
CDR3aa: ASSLTRDRSEQY

d_gene: NA
v_gene: TRBV10-2
CDR3aa: ASSVPGLNTEAF

d_gene: TRBD1
v_gene: TRBV7-9
CDR3aa: ASTRTGGNTEAF

d_gene: TRBD1
v_gene: TRBV27
CDR3aa: ASSDRGRGQPQH

d_gene: TRBD2
v_gene: TRBV28
CDR3aa: ASSLGGRLVF

d_gene: TRBD1
v_gene: TRBV6-5
CDR3aa: ASSQGGVGEKLF

d_gene: NA
v_gene: TRBV14
CDR3aa: ASSPAGGGPEQY

d_gene: TRBD1
v_gene: TRBV29-1
CDR3aa: SVAGTGFTEAF

d_gene: TRBD1
v_gene: TRBV6-5
CDR3aa: ASKLGTDFYEQY

d_gene: TRBD1
v_gene: TRBV11-2
CDR3aa: ASSPGTGKGEKLF

d_gene: NA
v_gene: TRBV28
CDR3aa: ASRPSRGMRGYT

d_gene: NA
v_gene: TRBV9
CDR3aa: ASSVASGVNTGELF